This T cell receptor (beta chain) stems from a study of blood T cells in healthy people across ages. The CDR3 has 15 residues. Germline assignment: CDR1 KGHDR and CDR2 SFDVKD. The ends lost 3 bases at V and 2 bases at J; junction bases unmatched: 3. With a J-beta primer mix and a sample-barcoded 5' primer, a second PCR ran about 7 to 11 cycles. Every individual sample yielded 2.5 million or more paired-end reads (each containing CDR3). TCRdb recomputed calls from the 5' RACE reads with MiXCR, one row per CDR3 protein. This table has some 890,000 distinct CDR3 sequences, almost 30% appearing once. The same data also went into a second study, on T cells of mothers and their children.

This clonotype was sampled from a woman between 40 and 50 years old in good health. This chain links TRBV24-1 with TRBJ2-5; TRBD1 matches at 9 bases. Sequenced sample: blood. The CDR3 protein is CATSDGDRVQETQYF. DNA of the CDR3: TGTGCCACCAGTGATGGGGACAGGGTACAAGAGACCCAGTACTTC.